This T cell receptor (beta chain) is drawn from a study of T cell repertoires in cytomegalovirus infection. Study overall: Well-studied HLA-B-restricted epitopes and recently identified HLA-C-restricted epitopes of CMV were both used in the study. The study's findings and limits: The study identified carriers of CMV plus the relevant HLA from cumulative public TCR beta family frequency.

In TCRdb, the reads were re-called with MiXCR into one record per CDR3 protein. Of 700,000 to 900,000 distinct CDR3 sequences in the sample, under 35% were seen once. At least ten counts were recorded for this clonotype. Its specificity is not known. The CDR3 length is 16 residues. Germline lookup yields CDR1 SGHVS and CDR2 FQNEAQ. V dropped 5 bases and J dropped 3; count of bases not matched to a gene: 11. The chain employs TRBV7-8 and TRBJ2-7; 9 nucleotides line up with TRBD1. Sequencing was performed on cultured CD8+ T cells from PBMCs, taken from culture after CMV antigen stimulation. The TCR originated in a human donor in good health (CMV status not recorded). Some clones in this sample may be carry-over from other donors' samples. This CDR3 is CASSPLQGDRVYEQYF. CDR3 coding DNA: TGTGCCAGCAGCCCTTTACAGGGGGACAGGGTCTACGAGCAGTACTTC.